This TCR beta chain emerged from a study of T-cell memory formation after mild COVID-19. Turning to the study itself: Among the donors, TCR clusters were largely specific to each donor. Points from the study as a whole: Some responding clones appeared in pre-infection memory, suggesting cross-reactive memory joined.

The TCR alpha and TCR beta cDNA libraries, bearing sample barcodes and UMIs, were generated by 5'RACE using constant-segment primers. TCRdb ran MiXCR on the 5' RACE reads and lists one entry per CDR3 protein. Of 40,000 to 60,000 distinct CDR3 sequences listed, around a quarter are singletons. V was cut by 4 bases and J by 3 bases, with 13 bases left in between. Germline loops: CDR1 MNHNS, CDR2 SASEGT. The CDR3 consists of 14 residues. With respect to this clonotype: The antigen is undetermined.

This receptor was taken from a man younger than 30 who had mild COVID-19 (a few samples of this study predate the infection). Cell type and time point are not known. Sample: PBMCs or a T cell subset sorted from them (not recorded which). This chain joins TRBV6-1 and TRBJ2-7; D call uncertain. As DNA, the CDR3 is TGTGCCAGCAGTGCTGGACGAGGCAACTACGAGCAGTACTTC. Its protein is CASSAGRGNYEQYF.